The rows below give T cell receptor beta chains drawn from one sample of a study of blood T cells in healthy people across ages. TCRdb called the 5' RACE reads again in MiXCR, with one record for every CDR3 protein. Among roughly 900,000 distinct CDR3 sequences listed, 29% were seen once. Sequences were obtained from blood. These receptors were taken from a woman aged 80 or over in good health. The CDR3 runs from the conserved cysteine through the conserved F or W. The order of the fields is CDR3 protein, CDR3 DNA, J gene, clone size, V gene, D gene. The D gene is left open where the match is weak. Size tells how often a clone was seen (once, few, many) or the class of an expanded clone, and some rows leave it out.

CASSLDQGPYEQYF | TGTGCCAGCAGCTTAGACCAGGGGCCCTACGAGCAGTACTTC | TRBJ2-7 | few | TRBV7-9 | -
CATALGGANTDTQYF | TGTGCCACCGCCTTAGGGGGGGCGAACACAGATACGCAGTATTTT | TRBJ2-3 | many | TRBV24-1 | -
CASRLTAASTGTQYF | TGTGCCAGTAGGCTTACTGCAGCGTCCACAGGTACGCAGTATTTT | TRBJ2-3 | - | TRBV19 | -
CASSSPTGELNSPLHF | TGTGCCAGCAGTTCCCCGACAGGGGAGCTTAATTCACCCCTCCACTTT | TRBJ1-6 | - | TRBV28 | TRBD1
CASSLVSLAGGLTYTQYF | TGTGCCAGCAGCTTAGTCTCCCTAGCGGGAGGTCTCACGTATACGCAGTATTTT | TRBJ2-3 | - | TRBV11-1 | TRBD2
CATSRTTGRYQPQHF | TGTGCCACCAGCAGGACGACAGGGCGATATCAGCCCCAGCATTTT | TRBJ1-5 | many | TRBV15 | TRBD1
CSARAPGTGTNQPQHF | TGCAGTGCTAGAGCTCCAGGGACAGGGACTAATCAGCCCCAGCATTTT | TRBJ1-5 | many | TRBV20-1 | TRBD1
CAGERTVAGTYEQYF | TGTGCCGGCGAAAGGACGGTAGCGGGGACCTACGAGCAGTACTTC | TRBJ2-7 | - | TRBV6-2/TRBV6-3 | TRBD2
CASSVGGRDNQPQHF | TGTGCCAGCAGCGTTGGGGGACGGGACAATCAGCCCCAGCATTTT | TRBJ1-5 | - | TRBV5-7 | -
CASSTPTSGGARGTGELFF | TGTGCCAGTAGCACGCCGACTAGCGGGGGGGCAAGGGGCACCGGGGAGCTGTTTTTT | TRBJ2-2 | - | TRBV19 | TRBD2
CASSLRGGGYGYTF | TGTGCCAGCAGTTTAAGAGGAGGGGGCTATGGCTACACCTTC | TRBJ1-2 | many | TRBV27 | -